The 26 T cell receptor beta chains listed next were all sequenced from one sample in a study of regulatory T cells in long-lasting Graves disease. Noted time point: persistent/refractory GD, antithyroid drugs over 5 years with positive TRAb. RNA isolated from PBMCs was used to make the TCR library. In building TCR beta libraries, iRepertoire HTBI primers were used together with Arm-PCR of CDR3 regions. MiXCR was run by TCRdb on the multiplex PCR reads, yielding one entry per CDR3 protein. This sample has around 430,000 distinct CDR3 sequences; around a fifth occur once, and the top ten carry roughly 14%. The specimen was peripheral blood mononuclear cells (PBMCs), collected when the disease was refractory, from a patient treated with antithyroid drugs. The receptors stem from a female donor with Graves disease.

This clonotype appeared a single time. The CDR3 DNA reads as TGTGCCAGCAGCGAAAGTTTGGGCATCACAGATACGCAGTATTTT. Its translation: CASSESLGITDTQYF. The chain couples TRBV7-8 to TRBJ2-3; D gene uncertain. The V and J ends lost 5 bases and 2 bases respectively, with 14 bases between them. Germline V gene data show CDR1 as SGHVS and CDR2 as FQNEAQ. This CDR3 has 15 amino acids.

This clonotype was detected many times. CDR3 DNA: TGTGCCAGCAGTCCCTCCAGTAGTCAGCCCCAGCATTTT. Translation: CASSPSSSQPQHF. The V and J genes are TRBV28 and TRBJ1-5; D call uncertain. The V end lost 5 bases, the J end lost 6 bases, and 11 bases lay between the germline ends. Germline V CDR1 and CDR2: MDHEN, SYDVKM. This CDR3 contains 13 residues.

This clonotype was found many times. The rearrangement uses TRBV12-3 or TRBV12-4 and TRBJ1-1; 8 bases fit TRBD1. With V trimmed by 1 base and J by 6 bases, 13 bases remained unmatched. The CDR3 loop spans 17 amino acids. CDR3 sequence: CASSLVWTGSGEAEAFF. CDR3 nucleotide sequence: TGTGCCAGCAGTTTAGTATGGACAGGGTCTGGCGAAGCTGAAGCTTTCTTT.

This clonotype has a handful of counts. The V call is TRBV12-5, the J call TRBJ1-1; D unresolved. CDR1 and CDR2 (germline): LGHNT, FRNRAP. This CDR3 is 12 amino acids long. Trimming took 8 bases from V and 8 from J, leaving 15 bases between them. The CDR3 sequence: CASSQESREAFF. The CDR3, as DNA: TGTGCTAGTTCCCAAGAAAGCAGGGAAGCTTTCTTT.

This clonotype was detected only a few times. V and J are TRBV6-1 and TRBJ2-7; D is unresolved. V was shortened by 8 bases and J by 7 bases, with 15 bases between the two germline ends. Germline loops: CDR1 MNHNS, CDR2 SASEGT. There are 12 residues in the CDR3. CDR3 in amino acids: CASGTGFREQYF. The CDR3 nucleotides are TGTGCCAGCGGAACTGGTTTTCGGGAGCAGTACTTC.

In this sample, this clonotype turned up many times. The chain carries TRBV28 and TRBJ2-7, with 10 bases aligning to TRBD1. The J segment lost 1 base and the V segment lost 6 bases, leaving 3 bases of the junction unmatched. CDR3 length: 14 amino acids. Germline-derived CDR1 and CDR2 are MDHEN and SYDVKM. CDR3 sequence: CASRGQGFSYEQYF. CDR3 nucleotide sequence: TGTGCCAGCAGGGGACAGGGGTTTTCCTACGAGCAGTACTTC.

A note on this clonotype: This could be a read error, since a much larger clone is one nucleotide away. This sequence joins TRBV24-1 and TRBJ2-5; D might be TRBD1 (6 bases). Trimming shortened V by 5 bases and J by 7 bases, and 13 bases separated the two germline ends. This CDR3 contains 13 residues. Germline loops: CDR1 KGHDR, CDR2 SFDVKD. The CDR3 reads CATSGQVGGTQYF. CDR3 DNA: TGTGCCACCAGTGGACAGGTCGGCGGGACCCAGTACTTC.

This clonotype was counted many times. The J gene is TRBJ2-7, the V gene TRBV10-3, with D tentatively TRBD2 (5 bases). CDR3 length: 15 residues. Germline V gene sequence: CDR1 ENHRY, CDR2 SYGVKD. Trimming shortened V by 7 bases and J by 3 bases, and 19 bases separated the two germline ends. The CDR3 loop reads CAIKEDSRGFYEQYF. CDR3 nucleotide sequence: TGTGCCATCAAAGAGGACTCCCGAGGTTTCTACGAGCAGTACTTC.

Remarks on this clonotype: Since a much larger clone is just one base distant, this may be a read error. Lacking the conserved final phenylalanine or tryptophan, this CDR3 likely reflects a read error. V and J are TRBV7-8 and TRBJ1-5; D might be TRBD1 (5 bases). V was clipped by 5 bases and J by 4 bases, with 21 bases between them. This CDR3 region has 17 residues. From germline, CDR1 is SGHVS and CDR2 FQNEAQ. The CDR3, as DNA: TGTGCCAGCAGCCCTATCGTGGGGCCGAGAGGTAATCAGCCCCAGCATCTT. Translating it yields CASSPIVGPRGNQPQHL.

The chain uses TRBV28 and TRBJ2-1; 13 bases fit TRBD2. The length of the CDR3 is 18 residues. Germline CDR1 is MDHEN and CDR2 is SYDVKM. Germline trimming cut 6 bases from V and 9 bases from J; bases unmatched to any gene: 17. DNA for the CDR3: TGTGCCAGCAGGTTACCTCCCGTAGGGACTAGCGGGAAAGTTGAGCAGTTCTTC. Translating gives CASRLPPVGTSGKVEQFF.

This clonotype was found many times. The chain couples TRBV6-1 to TRBJ2-2; 9 bases map to TRBD1. CDR3 length equals 17 residues. The germline V gene encodes CDR1 MNHNS and CDR2 SASEGT. The V and J ends lost 8 bases and 3 bases, in that order; junction bases with no gene match: 13. This CDR3 reads CASDNDPGQGDTGELFF. As DNA, the CDR3 is TGTGCCAGCGACAACGACCCGGGACAGGGTGACACCGGGGAGCTGTTTTTT.

The rearrangement links TRBV9 to TRBJ2-6; D unresolved. Germline V gives CDR1 SGDLS, CDR2 YYNGEE. Trimming took 4 bases from V and 3 from J, leaving 14 bases between them. CDR3 length: 16 residues. The CDR3: CASSPQVGYGANVLTF. The CDR3 DNA follows: TGTGCCAGCAGCCCCCAGGTAGGGTATGGGGCCAACGTCCTGACTTTC.

In its sample, this clonotype was seen many times. The chain uses TRBV3-1 and TRBJ2-5; D is undetermined. CDR1 LGHDT and CDR2 YNNKEL come from the germline V gene (reference sequence). This CDR3 has 16 amino acids. V was pared by 4 bases and J by 2 bases, with 17 bases between. Here the CDR3 DNA reads TGTGCCAGCAGCCTAACTTTCAGTTCGATTCAAGAGACCCAGTACTTC. It translates to CASSLTFSSIQETQYF.

Ten or more counts support this clonotype. This chain links TRBV19 with TRBJ1-2; D ambiguous. The CDR3 loop spans 12 amino acids. V shed 8 bases and J shed 8 bases, with 15 bases lying between them. In germline, CDR1 is LNHDA, CDR2 SQIVND (reference sequence). CDR3 nucleotide sequence: TGTGCCAGTCGGGCGGAGGAGGAGGGCTACACCTTC. This codes for CASRAEEEGYTF.

The chain joins TRBV29-1 to TRBJ2-3; D call uncertain. There are 12 residues in the CDR3. CDR1 is SQVTM, CDR2 ANQGSEA, per germline. Trimming cost V 5 bases and J 5 bases, with 11 bases left between them. For the CDR3, the DNA is TGCAGCGTTAGGCTTTCACGAGATACGCAGTATTTT. Translated, it gives CSVRLSRDTQYF.

The chain recombines TRBV2 with TRBJ2-5; 8 bases agree with TRBD1. Germline V gives CDR1 SNHLY, CDR2 FYNNEI. The CDR3 covers 17 residues. Losses at the gene ends were 5 bases for V and 3 bases for J; bases not matched to a gene: 14. CDR3 loop: CASSYDLAGGAEETQYF. The CDR3 DNA follows: TGTGCCAGCAGTTATGACCTGGCAGGGGGCGCGGAAGAGACCCAGTACTTC.

The chain employs TRBV6-5 and TRBJ1-1; D is ambiguous. The CDR3 has 15 residues. CDR1 is MNHEY and CDR2 is SVGAGI in the germline V gene. The germline V and J ends were trimmed by 3 bases and 3 bases, with 14 bases remaining between them. The CDR3 nucleotides read TGTGCCAGCAGTTATAATGCCGGGTTGGACACTGAAGCTTTCTTT. Translating it yields CASSYNAGLDTEAFF.

Ten or more counts support this clonotype. The rearrangement joins TRBV28 to TRBJ1-5; 7 bases line up with TRBD1. The CDR3 has 12 residues. V dropped 5 bases and J dropped 9; count of bases not matched to a gene: 4. Germline lookup yields CDR1 MDHEN and CDR2 SYDVKM. CDR3 residues: CASSPGGGPQHF. The DNA of the CDR3 is TGTGCCAGCAGTCCAGGGGGTGGGCCCCAGCATTTT.

This clonotype was detected ten times or more. V is TRBV7-2 and J is TRBJ2-7; D remains ambiguous. Trimming took 2 bases from V and 5 from J, leaving 10 bases between them. This CDR3 is 13 amino acids long. The V gene's germline CDR1 is SGHTA and CDR2 FQGNSA. Here the CDR3 reads CASSLNILNEQYF. CDR3 nucleotides: TGTGCCAGCAGCTTAAATATCCTTAACGAGCAGTACTTC.

In its sample, this clonotype was seen a few times. The V call is TRBV10-3, the J call TRBJ2-7, with 7 bases aligning to TRBD1. J gave up 1 base and V 2 bases, and 2 bases lay outside the gene matches. The CDR3 has 14 amino acids. From germline, CDR1 is ENHRY and CDR2 SYGVKD. The CDR3 nucleotides are TGTGCCATCAGTGAGGGGACAGTTTCCTACGAGCAGTACTTC. Its protein product is CAISEGTVSYEQYF.

V is TRBV24-1 and J is TRBJ1-2; D remains unclear. From germline, CDR1 is KGHDR and CDR2 SFDVKD. This CDR3 has 14 residues. V gave up 6 bases and J gave up 0 bases, with 10 bases separating them. The CDR3 reads CATSRGGPNYGYTF. In DNA form, the CDR3 reads TGTGCCACCAGTCGGGGAGGACCTAACTATGGCTACACCTTC.

V gene TRBV20-1 combines with J gene TRBJ1-5, with 8 bases identical to TRBD1. The CDR3 contains 14 residues. The trim removed 6 bases at V and 5 bases at J, leaving 9 bases unmatched. CDR1 is DFQATT and CDR2 is SNEGSKA in the germline V gene (reference sequence). The CDR3 loop is CSATQGAPDQPQHF. In nucleotides, the CDR3 is TGCAGTGCAACCCAGGGGGCGCCGGATCAGCCCCAGCATTTT.

CDR3: CASSWDRARDNSPLHF. CDR3 coding DNA: TGTGCCAGCAGTTGGGACAGGGCTCGGGATAATTCACCCCTCCACTTT. The chain combines TRBV27 with TRBJ1-6; TRBD1 agrees at 9 bases. V lost 4 bases, J lost 5 bases, and 6 bases stayed unmatched. Germline CDR1 MNHEY, CDR2 SMNVEV (reference sequence). The CDR3 extends over 16 amino acids.

J is TRBJ1-1 and V is TRBV6-1, with D possibly TRBD1 on 5 matching bases. The V and J ends lost 8 bases and 0 bases respectively, with 16 bases between them. CDR3 length equals 15 residues. The germline CDR1 and CDR2 sequences are MNHNS and SASEGT. In DNA form, the CDR3 reads TGTGCCAGCTCACCGATAGACAGTCTGAACACTGAAGCTTTCTTT. This translates into CASSPIDSLNTEAFF.

Comments on this clonotype: A much bigger clone sits one base away, suggesting this may be a read error. The CDR3 loop is CASSYSGTSGHGYTF. Written as DNA, the CDR3 is TGTGCCAGCAGTTACTCGGGCACGTCCGGCCATGGCTACACCTTC. The rearrangement links TRBV2 to TRBJ1-2; D call uncertain. CDR3 length: 15 amino acids. Germline lookup yields CDR1 SNHLY and CDR2 FYNNEI. Trimming stripped 5 bases from V and 6 bases from J, with 19 bases between.

The J gene is TRBJ1-1, the V gene TRBV7-9; D remains unclear. Per the germline V gene, CDR1 is SEHNR and CDR2 is FQNEAQ (reference sequence). The CDR3 consists of 14 residues. Deletions cut 2 bases from V and 3 bases from J, with 10 bases between. CDR3 sequence reads: CASSLMGKDTEAFF. DNA for the CDR3: TGTGCCAGCAGCTTAATGGGGAAGGACACTGAAGCTTTCTTT.